Presented here are 28 T cell receptor beta chains from one specimen sequenced in a study of blood T cells in healthy people across ages. A second PCR, run for roughly 7 to 12 cycles, used a sample-barcoded 5' primer plus a J-beta primer mix. From the 5' RACE reads, TCRdb called clonotypes with MiXCR, one entry per CDR3 protein. The table lists 1.5 million to 2 million distinct CDR3 sequences, 28% of them singletons, with about 7.7% in the top ten. Source material: blood. The source is a woman younger than 45 in good health.

This clonotype was counted between two and nine times. J is TRBJ2-7 and V is TRBV12-3 or TRBV12-4, with D unclear. The CDR3 loop spans 14 amino acids. Trimming took 6 bases from V and 7 from J, leaving 19 bases between them. Here the CDR3 reads CASSYTEGIGEQYF. In DNA form, the CDR3 reads TGTGCCAGCAGCTACACGGAAGGGATCGGAGAGCAGTACTTC.

This clonotype has just a few counts. The CDR3 nucleotides are TGTGCCAGCAGCTTAAGGGAGGGGACAGGGGCCAACGTCCTGACTTTC. Protein product: CASSLREGTGANVLTF. This rearrangement joins TRBV7-2 to TRBJ2-6, with D perhaps matching TRBD2 (7 bases). This CDR3 is 16 amino acids long. The germline V gene has CDR1 SGHTA and CDR2 FQGNSA. V was clipped by 2 bases and J by 4 bases, with 12 bases between them.

This chain links TRBV29-1 with TRBJ2-3, with unresolved D. The CDR3 is made up of 13 amino acids. The germline CDR1 and CDR2 sequences are SQVTM and ANQGSEA. Between the trimmed V and J ends, which lost 4 bases and 0 bases, there was a span of 8 bases. The CDR3 here is CSVGITSTDTQYF. CDR3 in DNA: TGCAGCGTTGGCATCACGAGCACAGATACGCAGTATTTT.

This clonotype has a handful of counts. The chain joins TRBV12-3 or TRBV12-4 to TRBJ2-3; tentatively, D is TRBD1 or TRBD2 (6 bases each). The CDR3 has 15 residues. The V gene lost 3 bases and the J gene lost 2 bases, with 12 bases spanning the gap. CDR3 bases: TGTGCCAGCAGTTTTAGGCGGGACAACACAGATACGCAGTATTTT. The encoded protein is CASSFRRDNTDTQYF.

This clonotype was detected ten times or more. The rearrangement uses TRBV11-2 and TRBJ2-5; D unresolved. Germline V gene lookup returns CDR1 SGHAT and CDR2 FQNNGV. Deletions cut 4 bases from V and 2 bases from J, with 11 bases between. CDR3 length equals 14 residues. CDR3 region: CASSSSWDQETQYF. For the CDR3, the DNA is TGTGCCAGCAGCTCCTCCTGGGATCAAGAGACCCAGTACTTC.

The rearrangement links TRBV5-1 to TRBJ2-1; D is unclear. The CDR3 covers 15 residues. Trimming removed 5 bases from V and 8 bases from J, with 20 bases in between. Germline V gene sequence: CDR1 SGHRS, CDR2 YFSETQ. The CDR3 nucleotides are TGCGCCAGCAGGCCAGGACCGATTCGCTGGGATGAGCAGTTCTTC. Its translation: CASRPGPIRWDEQFF.

This clonotype was observed a few times. The chain couples TRBV7-3 to TRBJ2-3; tentatively, D is TRBD1 (7 bases). Germline CDR1 SGHTA, CDR2 FQGTGA. The V and J ends lost 0 bases and 8 bases respectively, with 18 bases between them. The CDR3 extends over 16 amino acids. CDR3 loop: CASSLTEARGAGTQYF. Written as DNA, the CDR3 is TGTGCCAGCAGCTTAACGGAGGCCAGGGGGGCGGGTACGCAGTATTTT.

The chain joins TRBV5-6 to TRBJ2-1, with TRBD2 matching 10 bases. Germline CDR1 reads SGHDT; CDR2 reads YYEEEE. With V trimmed by 1 base and J by 8 bases, 6 bases remained unmatched. The CDR3 has 15 amino acids. For the CDR3, the DNA is TGTGCCAGCAGCTTGAACCTAGCGGGGGCCCATGAGCAGTTCTTC. Its protein is CASSLNLAGAHEQFF.

The chain links TRBV7-2 to TRBJ2-7; the D gene is possibly TRBD2 (6 bases). V lost 0 bases and J lost 3, with 15 bases in between. The CDR3 totals 16 residues. Germline loops: CDR1 SGHTA, CDR2 FQGNSA. CDR3 DNA sequence: TGTGCCAGCAGCTTAGCGGGGGGAATGGGGTTCTACGAGCAGTACTTC. It specifies CASSLAGGMGFYEQYF.

The table lists this clonotype with many counts. The junction does not match germline at one end; this may be a read error. CDR3 in amino acids: CAIREDSYNEQFF. In DNA form, the CDR3 reads TGTGCCATCCGTGAGGATTCCTACAATGAGCAGTTCTTC. The rearrangement uses TRBV10-3 and TRBJ2-1; D call uncertain. CDR3 length: 13 residues. CDR1 and CDR2 from the germline V gene are ENHRY and SYGVKD.

CDR3 DNA sequence: TGTGCCAGCAGTGCGGCCATCGAGCAGTTCTTC. It translates to CASSAAIEQFF. The chain has TRBV2 and TRBJ2-1; D uncertain. The germline V gene encodes CDR1 SNHLY and CDR2 FYNNEI. The CDR3 length is 11 residues. Trimming removed 4 bases from V and 10 bases from J, with 8 bases in between.

This clonotype turned up a few times. The genes are TRBV29-1 and TRBJ2-2, with D uncertain. The CDR3 length is 14 residues. Trimming pared 6 bases from V and 4 bases from J, leaving 15 bases between. The germline gives CDR1 SQVTM, CDR2 ANQGSEA. In DNA, the CDR3 is TGCAGCGTGTGGGCCCCTGGTCGCACCGGGGAGCTGTTTTTT. Translated: CSVWAPGRTGELFF.

V usage is TRBV2 and J usage is TRBJ2-5; weak D call: TRBD2 (5 bases). Germline loops: CDR1 SNHLY, CDR2 FYNNEI. V shed 6 bases and J shed 2 bases, with 19 bases lying between them. There are 16 residues in the CDR3. In DNA, the CDR3 is TGTGCCAGCAGACTTGCACCCGGGGAAGGGCAAGAGACCCAGTACTTC. It is translated as CASRLAPGEGQETQYF. Filled out from reference TRBV2 and TRBJ2-5, the complete variable domain reads EPEVTQTPSHQVTQMGQEVILRCVPISNHLYFYWYRQILGQKVEFLVSFYNNEISEKSEIFDDQFSVERPDGSNFTLKIRSTKLEDSAMYFCASRLAPGEGQETQYFGPGTRLLVL.

The CDR3: CASGDYHTGELFF. CDR3 bases: TGTGCCAGCGGGGACTACCACACCGGGGAGCTGTTTTTT. V gene TRBV7-2 combines with J gene TRBJ2-2; the match to TRBD2 covers 7 bases. The CDR3 sequence is 13 residues long. V gave up 8 bases and J gave up 3 bases; unmatched junction bases: 3. Germline-derived CDR1 and CDR2 are SGHTA and FQGNSA.

In the case of this clonotype: A junction end diverges from the germline sequence, so it may reflect a read error. The chain links TRBV12-3 or TRBV12-4 to TRBJ2-1; the D gene is possibly TRBD2 (5 bases). The CDR3 consists of 13 residues. In DNA, the CDR3 is TGTGCCAGCACCTGGGTGGGAGACAATGAGCAGTTTTTC. It codes for CASTWVGDNEQFF.

This clonotype appeared a few times. V usage is TRBV11-2 and J usage is TRBJ2-1; possibly TRBD2 for D (6 bases). Germline CDR1 SGHAT, CDR2 FQNNGV. Trimming took 3 bases from V and 2 from J, leaving 14 bases between them. This CDR3 is built from 16 residues. The CDR3 DNA follows: TGTGCCAGCAGCTTCCTACTGACTAGTACCTACAATGAGCAGTTCTTC. Translated, it gives CASSFLLTSTYNEQFF.

The CDR3 nucleotides are TGTGCCTGGAGTGTACGTCAGAGTACCTACAATGAGCAGTTCTTC. Amino acid sequence: CAWSVRQSTYNEQFF. The chain recombines TRBV30 with TRBJ2-1; D is undetermined. There are 15 residues in the CDR3. CDR1 is GTSNPN, CDR2 SVGIG, per germline (reference sequence). V was shortened by 0 bases and J by 2 bases, with 11 bases between the two germline ends.

The V gene is TRBV7-9, the J gene TRBJ1-2; no reliable D call. V was trimmed by 5 bases and J by 8 bases, leaving 15 bases between them. Looked up from germline, CDR1 is SEHNR and CDR2 is FQNEAQ (reference sequence). There are 13 residues in the CDR3. CDR3 sequence: CASSVSKREGYTF. In DNA, the CDR3 is TGTGCCAGCAGCGTATCAAAGCGAGAAGGCTACACCTTC.

The rearrangement uses TRBV18 and TRBJ2-5; 12 bases are shared with TRBD1. The CDR3 covers 15 residues. Germline CDR1 reads KGHSH; CDR2 reads LQKENI. Trimming at V came to 3 bases and at J to 5 bases, leaving 4 bases not matched to a gene. CDR3 protein: CASSPGQGADETQYF. The CDR3 nucleotides read TGTGCCAGCTCACCGGGACAGGGGGCCGACGAGACCCAGTACTTC. The complete variable domain, with remaining parts taken from reference TRBV18 and TRBJ2-5, reads NAGVMQNPRHLVRRRGQEARLRCSPMKGHSHVYWYRQLPEEGLKFMVYLQKENIIDESGMPKERFSAEFPKEGPSILRIQQVVRGDSAAYFCASSPGQGADETQYFGPGTRLLVL.

The V gene is TRBV9, the J gene TRBJ2-3, with 8 bases lining up with TRBD2. Germline V gene lookup returns CDR1 SGDLS and CDR2 YYNGEE. V dropped 4 bases and J dropped 2; count of bases not matched to a gene: 9. This CDR3 has 16 residues. Written as DNA, the CDR3 is TGTGCCAGCAGCATGACGACTAGCGCGTACACAGATACGCAGTATTTT. Its translation: CASSMTTSAYTDTQYF.

This sequence joins TRBV30 and TRBJ1-2; D remains ambiguous. The V gene's germline CDR1 is GTSNPN and CDR2 SVGIG (reference sequence). The CDR3 contains 12 residues. Trimming took 1 base from V and 2 from J, leaving 5 bases between them. CDR3 bases: TGTGCCTGGAGTGCCCTAAACTATGGCTACACCTTC. Its protein product is CAWSALNYGYTF.

This clonotype has just a few counts. The chain has TRBV18 and TRBJ2-7; 7 bases align to TRBD1. This CDR3 is built from 14 residues. Trimming took 3 bases from V and 2 from J; bases not matched to a gene: 4. In germline, CDR1 is KGHSH, CDR2 LQKENI. The CDR3 DNA reads TGTGCCAGCTCACCGGGACAGCGAACCTACGAGCAGTACTTC. This sequence encodes CASSPGQRTYEQYF.

Of note for this clonotype: A much larger clone is a single base away; this may be a read error. The chain is built from TRBV12-3 or TRBV12-4 and TRBJ1-5; TRBD1 matches 9 bases. This CDR3 is 14 amino acids long. CDR3 loop: CASSKQGANQPRHF. CDR3 in DNA: TGTGCCAGCAGCAAACAGGGGGCAAATCAGCCCCGGCATTTT.

This clonotype has a handful of counts. V usage is TRBV5-1 and J usage is TRBJ2-1; D gene uncertain. The germline V and J ends were trimmed by 0 bases and 1 base, with 11 bases remaining between them. CDR3 size: 16 residues. Germline CDR1 SGHRS, CDR2 YFSETQ. The CDR3 here is CASSLGAIGSYNEQFF. The CDR3 DNA is TGCGCCAGCAGCTTGGGGGCTATAGGGTCCTACAATGAGCAGTTCTTC.

The genes are TRBV7-3 and TRBJ2-2, with 8 bases identical to TRBD2. Germline CDR1 SGHTA, CDR2 FQGTGA. The length of the CDR3 is 14 residues. V gave up 10 bases and J gave up 2 bases; unmatched junction bases: 6. CDR3 coding DNA: TGTGCCATCGGGGGGGTACGAAACACCGGGGAGCTGTTTTTT. Amino acids: CAIGGVRNTGELFF.

V usage is TRBV3-1 and J usage is TRBJ2-5; 7 bases agree with TRBD1. V lost 4 bases, J lost 2 bases, and 13 bases stayed unmatched. From germline, CDR1 is LGHDT and CDR2 YNNKEL (reference sequence). The CDR3 sequence is 17 residues long. CDR3 coding DNA: TGTGCCAGCAGCCGACAGGGTCACGGAGCGGAGCAAGAGACCCAGTACTTC. This sequence encodes CASSRQGHGAEQETQYF.

On this clonotype itself: A clone one base away is much larger, so this may be a read error. This sequence joins TRBV7-2 and TRBJ2-3; tentative D call: TRBD2 (5 bases). V shed 7 bases and J shed 7 bases, with 18 bases lying between them. The CDR3 runs 14 residues. Germline CDR1 reads SGHTA; CDR2 reads FQGNSA. The CDR3 region has the DNA TGTGCCAGCAACTACACGGACTTGCTCAATACGCAGTATTTT. Amino acids: CASNYTDLLNTQYF.

Of note for this clonotype: This could be a read error, since a much larger clone is one nucleotide away. The chain has TRBV15 and TRBJ1-5; D is uncertain. The CDR3 extends over 14 amino acids. Germline values: CDR1 LNHNV, CDR2 YYDKDF (reference sequence). With 0 bases removed from V and 7 bases from J, the gap between germline ends came to 10 bases. CDR3 amino acids: CATSRDMVGQPQHF. DNA for the CDR3: TGTGCCACCAGCAGAGATATGGTGGGGCAGCCCCAGCATTTT.